The 11 T cell receptor beta chains presented below share a single source sample, sequenced in a study of cytomegalovirus exposure and HLA in healthy donors. PCR employed 60 Vbeta and 13 Jbeta primers. Sequenced by immunoSEQ multiplex PCR; TCRdb stores in-frame clones only, minus some. The sample lists around 140,000 clones, 80% occurring once. The source material was PBMCs. Receptor source: a woman aged 30 to 39 in good health and CMV-seronegative.

The rearrangement links TRBV7-8 to TRBJ2-5, with 10 positions matching TRBD2. The CDR3 loop spans 17 amino acids. Germline CDR1 reads SGHVS; CDR2 reads FQNEAQ. V dropped 5 bases and J dropped 4; count of bases not matched to a gene: 13. In DNA form, the CDR3 reads TGTGCCAGCAGCGAGGGAACGATAGCGGGAGGAGGAGAGACCCAGTACTTC. Amino acids: CASSEGTIAGGGETQYF.

The chain combines TRBV16 with TRBJ2-5, with 8 positions matching TRBD1. Trimming took 4 bases from V and 2 from J; bases not matched to a gene: 3. The CDR3 spans 14 residues. The germline V gene has CDR1 KGHSY and CDR2 FQNENV. In nucleotides, the CDR3 is TGTGCCAGCAGCCGACACAGGGGGCAAGAGACCCAGTACTTC. Translated, it gives CASSRHRGQETQYF.

This chain links TRBV27 with TRBJ2-1; TRBD2 aligns across 7 bases. Germline-derived CDR1 and CDR2 are MNHEY and SMNVEV (reference sequence). The CDR3 totals 17 residues. The V gene end was trimmed by 4 bases and the J gene end by 4 bases; junction bases not matched to a gene: 13. The CDR3 DNA is TGTGCCAGCAGTTCGCCGATTAAGCGGGGCCGGTACAATGAGCAGTTCTTC. Translating gives CASSSPIKRGRYNEQFF.

The rearrangement uses TRBV6-6 and TRBJ2-7; TRBD1 is a possible D gene (6 bases). CDR1 and CDR2 (germline): MNHNY, SVGAGI (reference sequence). The CDR3 contains 15 residues. Trimming removed 0 bases from V and 3 bases from J, with 12 bases in between. CDR3 nucleotides: TGTGCCAGCAGTTACTCGCTTCCAGGGGACTACGAGCAGTACTTC. Translated: CASSYSLPGDYEQYF.

This chain connects TRBV2 to TRBJ2-3; no reliable D call. The CDR3 is 13 residues long. The ends were cut back, 3 bases at V and 4 bases at J, with 8 bases in the middle. CDR1 is SNHLY and CDR2 is FYNNEI in the germline V gene. DNA of the CDR3: TGTGCCAGCAGTGACCCCAGCGCAGATACGCAGTATTTT. Protein product: CASSDPSADTQYF.

The chain is built from TRBV19 and TRBJ2-1; 11 bases match TRBD2. The CDR3 is 15 residues long. Germline V gene lookup returns CDR1 LNHDA and CDR2 SQIVND (reference sequence). The trim removed 3 bases at V and 9 bases at J, leaving 7 bases unmatched. The CDR3 nucleotides are TGTGCCAGTAGTATTTTTACTAGCGGGGGCGGTGAGCAGTTCTTC. Translating gives CASSIFTSGGGEQFF.

The chain couples TRBV18 to TRBJ1-3, with 8 bases identical to TRBD1. CDR1 is KGHSH, CDR2 LQKENI, per germline. J gave up 9 bases and V 2 bases, and 3 bases lay outside the gene matches. There are 13 residues in the CDR3. CDR3 residues: CASSPDRGGTIYF. In nucleotides, the CDR3 is TGTGCCAGCTCACCAGACAGGGGCGGCACCATATATTTT.

This chain links TRBV30 with TRBJ1-5; TRBD1 might be the D (5 bases). Germline loops: CDR1 GTSNPN, CDR2 SVGIG (reference sequence). Trimming took 2 bases from V and 2 from J, leaving 7 bases between them. The CDR3 is 13 residues long. The CDR3 DNA sequence: TGTGCCTGGAGTTGGGGCCGCAATCAGCCCCAGCATTTT. Translated, it gives CAWSWGRNQPQHF.

The chain employs TRBV9 and TRBJ1-3, with 12 bases fitting TRBD1. Germline-derived CDR1 and CDR2 are SGDLS and YYNGEE. CDR3 length: 16 amino acids. J gave up 2 bases and V 4 bases, and 4 bases lay outside the gene matches. In DNA form, the CDR3 reads TGTGCCAGCAGCTCGGGACAGGGGGCAACTGGAAACACCATATATTTT. Its protein is CASSSGQGATGNTIYF.

The genes are TRBV5-4 and TRBJ2-1; 13 nucleotides agree with TRBD2. The V gene's germline CDR1 is SGHNT and CDR2 YYREEE (reference sequence). The ends lost 0 bases at V and 10 bases at J; junction bases unmatched: 4. The CDR3 has 15 residues. The CDR3 here is CASSLGLAGGLEQFF. CDR3 DNA sequence: TGTGCCAGCAGCTTGGGACTAGCGGGAGGTCTCGAGCAGTTCTTC. Variable domain in full (rest from reference TRBV5-4 and TRBJ2-1): ETGVTQSPTHLIKTRGQQVTLRCSSQSGHNTVSWYQQALGQGPQFIFQYYREEENGRGNFPPRFSGLQFPNYSSELNVNALELDDSALYLCASSLGLAGGLEQFFGPGTRLTVL.

The gene calls are TRBV7-2 and TRBJ2-3; 8 bases fit TRBD2. The V segment lost 6 bases and the J segment 2 bases; nucleotides outside the gene matches: 10. The CDR3 is 16 amino acids. In germline, CDR1 is SGHTA, CDR2 FQGNSA. This chain's CDR3 is CASRSFRGGFTDTQYF. In DNA form, the CDR3 reads TGTGCCAGCAGATCGTTTCGGGGGGGGTTCACAGATACGCAGTATTTT.